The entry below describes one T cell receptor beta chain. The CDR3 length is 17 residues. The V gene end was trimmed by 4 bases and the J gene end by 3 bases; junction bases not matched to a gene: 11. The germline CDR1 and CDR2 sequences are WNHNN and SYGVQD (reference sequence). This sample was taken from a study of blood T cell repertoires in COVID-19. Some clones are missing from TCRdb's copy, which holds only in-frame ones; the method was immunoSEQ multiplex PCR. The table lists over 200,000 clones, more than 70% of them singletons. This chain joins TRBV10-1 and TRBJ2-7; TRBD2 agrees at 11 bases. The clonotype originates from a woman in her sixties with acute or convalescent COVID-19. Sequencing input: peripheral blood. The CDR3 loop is CASSGLLAGDPFYEQYF. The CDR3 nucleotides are TGCGCCAGCAGTGGGCTACTAGCGGGAGATCCCTTCTACGAGCAGTACTTC.